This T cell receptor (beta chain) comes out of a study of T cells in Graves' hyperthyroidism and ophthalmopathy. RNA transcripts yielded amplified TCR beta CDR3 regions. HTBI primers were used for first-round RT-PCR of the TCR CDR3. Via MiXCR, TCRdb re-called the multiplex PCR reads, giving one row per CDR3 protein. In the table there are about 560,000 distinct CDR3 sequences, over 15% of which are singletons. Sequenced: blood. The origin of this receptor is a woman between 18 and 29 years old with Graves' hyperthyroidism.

The CDR3 DNA is TGTGCCAGCAGCGACGGTGATTATAATTCACCCCTCCACTTT. Its translation is CASSDGDYNSPLHF. This sequence joins TRBV27 and TRBJ1-6; no clear D gene. Per the germline V gene, CDR1 is MNHEY and CDR2 is SMNVEV (reference sequence). Deletions cut 6 bases from V and 4 bases from J, with 10 bases between. The length of the CDR3 is 14 residues.